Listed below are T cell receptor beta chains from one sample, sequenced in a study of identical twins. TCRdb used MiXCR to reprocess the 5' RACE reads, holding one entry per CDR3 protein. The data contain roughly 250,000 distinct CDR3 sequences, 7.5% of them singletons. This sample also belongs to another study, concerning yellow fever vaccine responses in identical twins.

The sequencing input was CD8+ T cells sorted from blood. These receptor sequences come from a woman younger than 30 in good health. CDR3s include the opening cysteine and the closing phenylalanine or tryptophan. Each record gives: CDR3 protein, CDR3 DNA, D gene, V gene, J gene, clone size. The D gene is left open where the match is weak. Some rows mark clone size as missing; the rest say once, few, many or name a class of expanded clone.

CDR3 protein: CASSPSSGANTGELFF; CDR3 DNA: TGCGCCAGCAGCCCGTCTAGCGGCGCGAACACCGGGGAGCTGTTTTTT; D gene: TRBD2; V gene: TRBV5-1; J gene: TRBJ2-2; clone size: .
CDR3 protein: CASSLSSGGARGDEQFF; CDR3 DNA: TGCGCCAGCAGCCTGAGTAGCGGGGGGGCAAGGGGAGATGAGCAGTTCTTC; D gene: TRBD2; V gene: TRBV4-1; J gene: TRBJ2-1; clone size: many
CDR3 protein: CASSLLRAEQYF; CDR3 DNA: TGTGCCAGCAGCTTGCTAAGGGCCGAGCAGTACTTC; D gene: .; V gene: TRBV5-6; J gene: TRBJ2-7; clone size: .
CDR3 protein: CASRDTGGGETQYF; CDR3 DNA: TGTGCCAGCAGGGATACAGGGGGCGGTGAGACCCAGTACTTC; D gene: TRBD1; V gene: TRBV12-3/TRBV12-4; J gene: TRBJ2-5; clone size: many
CDR3 protein: CASSEGQGEVDTQYF; CDR3 DNA: TGTGCCAGCAGTGAGGGACAGGGGGAGGTAGATACGCAGTATTTT; D gene: TRBD1; V gene: TRBV28; J gene: TRBJ2-3; clone size: .
CDR3 protein: CASSRDPSPVVKTEAFF; CDR3 DNA: TGCGCCAGCAGCCGGGACCCCAGCCCAGTCGTGAAGACTGAAGCTTTCTTT; D gene: .; V gene: TRBV5-1; J gene: TRBJ1-1; clone size: many
CDR3 protein: CASSLGTGGLEKLFF; CDR3 DNA: TGTGCCAGCAGTCTCGGGACAGGGGGCTTGGAAAAACTGTTTTTT; D gene: TRBD1; V gene: TRBV12-3/TRBV12-4; J gene: TRBJ1-4; clone size: many
CDR3 protein: CATSRDLAWGETQYF; CDR3 DNA: TGTGCCACCAGCAGAGATCTAGCGTGGGGAGAGACCCAGTACTTC; D gene: .; V gene: TRBV15; J gene: TRBJ2-5; clone size: many
CDR3 protein: CASGGGTGPDTQYF; CDR3 DNA: TGTGCCAGCGGGGGGGGGACAGGGCCAGATACGCAGTATTTT; D gene: TRBD1; V gene: TRBV9; J gene: TRBJ2-3; clone size: .
CDR3 protein: CASSFLGGGNEQFF; CDR3 DNA: TGTGCCAGCAGTTTCTTGGGAGGCGGGAATGAGCAGTTCTTC; D gene: .; V gene: TRBV27; J gene: TRBJ2-1; clone size: many
CDR3 protein: CASSLAQGASDNEQFF; CDR3 DNA: TGTGCCAGCAGCTTAGCACAGGGGGCTTCTGACAATGAGCAGTTCTTC; D gene: TRBD1; V gene: TRBV11-2; J gene: TRBJ2-1; clone size: many
CDR3 protein: CSVEVTNTGELFF; CDR3 DNA: TGCAGCGTTGAAGTTACGAACACCGGGGAGCTGTTTTTT; D gene: .; V gene: TRBV29-1; J gene: TRBJ2-2; clone size: .
CDR3 protein: CASRTWSSGGADGTDTQYF; CDR3 DNA: TGTGCCAGCAGGACCTGGTCTAGCGGGGGGGCCGACGGCACAGATACGCAGTATTTT; D gene: TRBD2; V gene: TRBV12-3/TRBV12-4; J gene: TRBJ2-3; clone size: few
CDR3 protein: CATSGPTSGSFGDTQYF; CDR3 DNA: TGTGCCACCAGTGGGCCGACTAGCGGGAGTTTTGGAGATACGCAGTATTTT; D gene: TRBD2; V gene: TRBV24-1; J gene: TRBJ2-3; clone size: few
CDR3 protein: CATSSSRGAGNGYTF; CDR3 DNA: TGTGCCACCAGCTCCTCCCGGGGGGCAGGGAATGGCTACACCTTC; D gene: .; V gene: TRBV15; J gene: TRBJ1-2; clone size: few